Sequencing of this T cell receptor (beta chain) was carried out in a study of CD8+CD57+ T cells in acquired aplastic anemia. V gave up 4 bases and J gave up 1 base, with 8 bases separating them. The CDR3 spans 13 residues. Germline CDR1 reads SGHRS; CDR2 reads YFSETQ. Ten or more counts support this clonotype. Its cognate antigen is unknown. Genomic DNA provided the template from which TCR beta VDJ and CDR3 profiles were obtained. TCRdb called the reads again in MiXCR, with one record for every CDR3 protein. Of 100,000 to 150,000 distinct CDR3 sequences in the sample, about 40% were seen once. Those patients picked for sequencing had displayed CD8+CD57+ cell expansion on flow cytometry. General study points: Between patients and controls, approximately 29 CD8+ CDR3 sequences were found in common.

The origin of this receptor is a human donor with aplastic anemia. This chain connects TRBV5-1 to TRBJ1-1, with D unclear. What was sequenced was sorted CD4+, CD8+, or CD8+CD57+ T cells (not recorded which) from PBMCs. The CDR3 bases are TGCGCCAGCAGCATTGACACGAACACTGAAGCTTTCTTT. Protein product: CASSIDTNTEAFF.